The rows below give T cell receptor beta chains drawn from one sample of a study of shared clonotypes between healthy human individuals. Only in-frame clones appear in the TCRdb table, and some are missing; sequencing was by immunoSEQ multiplex PCR. The sample lists over 400,000 clones; 70% to 80% were seen once. The sample consisted of PBMCs. These receptors were taken from a woman aged 40-49 years in good health. Some clones in this sample may be carry-over from other donors' samples. Each CDR3 is given with its conserved first and last residue. The order of the fields is clone size, D gene, J gene, V gene, CDR3 DNA, CDR3 protein. D genes are given only for firm matches. The listing skips clone size in some rows; elsewhere it reads once, few, many or a size class.

clone size: few; D gene: NA; J gene: TRBJ1-4; V gene: TRBV27; CDR3 DNA: TGTGCCAGCAATCGCGGGGGGATTAATGAAAAACTGTTTTTT; CDR3 protein: CASNRGGINEKLFF
clone size: NA; D gene: NA; J gene: TRBJ2-1; V gene: TRBV10-3; CDR3 DNA: TGTGCCATCAGTGATAGTAGCGTGTACAATGAGCAGTTCTTC; CDR3 protein: CAISDSSVYNEQFF
clone size: NA; D gene: NA; J gene: TRBJ1-3; V gene: TRBV5-4; CDR3 DNA: TGTGCCAGCAGCTTGGAGGGGGGCTCTGGAAACACCATATATTTT; CDR3 protein: CASSLEGGSGNTIYF
clone size: NA; D gene: NA; J gene: TRBJ1-1; V gene: TRBV18; CDR3 DNA: TGTGCCAGCTCAGCCATCAAGAACACTGAAGCTTTCTTT; CDR3 protein: CASSAIKNTEAFF
clone size: few; D gene: NA; J gene: TRBJ2-7; V gene: TRBV5-1; CDR3 DNA: TGCGCCAGCAGCTTTTTTCCGGGAGAATCCTACGAGCAGTACTTC; CDR3 protein: CASSFFPGESYEQYF
clone size: many; D gene: TRBD1; J gene: TRBJ1-2; V gene: TRBV30; CDR3 DNA: TGTGCCTGGAGTGTAGGGCAGGGGGCACGGGGCTACACCTTC; CDR3 protein: CAWSVGQGARGYTF
clone size: NA; D gene: TRBD1; J gene: TRBJ1-4; V gene: TRBV4-2; CDR3 DNA: TGTGCCAGCAGCCTTGGACAGGGGGCTGGTAATGAAAAACTGTTTTTT; CDR3 protein: CASSLGQGAGNEKLFF
clone size: NA; D gene: TRBD2; J gene: TRBJ2-3; V gene: TRBV2; CDR3 DNA: TGTGCCAGCAGTCTCGGACTAGCCGGCACAGATACGCAGTATTTT; CDR3 protein: CASSLGLAGTDTQYF
clone size: NA; D gene: TRBD2; J gene: TRBJ2-3; V gene: TRBV9; CDR3 DNA: TGTGCCAGCAGCGGCCGACTAGCGGGAACAACAGATACGCAGTATTTT; CDR3 protein: CASSGRLAGTTDTQYF
clone size: NA; D gene: TRBD1; J gene: TRBJ2-6; V gene: TRBV13; CDR3 DNA: TGTGCCAGCACCTTGACAGGGATCACTGGGGCCAACGTCCTGACTTTC; CDR3 protein: CASTLTGITGANVLTF
clone size: NA; D gene: TRBD1; J gene: TRBJ1-2; V gene: TRBV7-9; CDR3 DNA: TGTGCCAGCAGCTTAGTGACAGGGGATGGCTACACCTTC; CDR3 protein: CASSLVTGDGYTF
clone size: few; D gene: TRBD1; J gene: TRBJ2-7; V gene: TRBV11-2; CDR3 DNA: TGTGCCAGCAGTTTAAGACAGGGGGCTACAGGGGAGCAGTACTTC; CDR3 protein: CASSLRQGATGEQYF
clone size: NA; D gene: NA; J gene: TRBJ2-3; V gene: TRBV10-3; CDR3 DNA: TGTGCCATCAGTGAGGGCCAGCCTAGCACAGATACGCAGTATTTT; CDR3 protein: CAISEGQPSTDTQYF
clone size: NA; D gene: TRBD1; J gene: TRBJ2-7; V gene: TRBV2; CDR3 DNA: TGTGCCAGCAGCCCCAGACAGGGGGCTAACGAGCAGTACTTC; CDR3 protein: CASSPRQGANEQYF
clone size: NA; D gene: TRBD1; J gene: TRBJ2-1; V gene: TRBV5-1; CDR3 DNA: TGCGCCAGCAGCTTGGATCGACAGGGGGCGATGTTGGATGAGCAGTTCTTC; CDR3 protein: CASSLDRQGAMLDEQFF
clone size: NA; D gene: NA; J gene: TRBJ1-3; V gene: TRBV5-4; CDR3 DNA: TGTGCCAGCAGCTTGGCTGGAAACACCATATATTTT; CDR3 protein: CASSLAGNTIYF
clone size: NA; D gene: NA; J gene: TRBJ1-5; V gene: TRBV7-2; CDR3 DNA: TGTGCCAGCAGCATGACATTTGGCAATCAGCCCCAGCATTTT; CDR3 protein: CASSMTFGNQPQHF
clone size: NA; D gene: NA; J gene: TRBJ1-5; V gene: TRBV10-2; CDR3 DNA: TGCGCCAGCTCAGGACAGCCTTATCAGCCCCAGCATTTT; CDR3 protein: CASSGQPYQPQHF
clone size: few; D gene: NA; J gene: TRBJ1-1; V gene: TRBV15; CDR3 DNA: TGTGCCACCAGCAGAGACGGGCGGGCAGGGGAAGCTTTCTTT; CDR3 protein: CATSRDGRAGEAFF
clone size: few; D gene: NA; J gene: TRBJ2-7; V gene: TRBV18; CDR3 DNA: TGTGCCAGCTCACCCGGGGGGCATCTAACCTACGAGCAGTACTTC; CDR3 protein: CASSPGGHLTYEQYF
clone size: few; D gene: TRBD2; J gene: TRBJ2-1; V gene: TRBV9; CDR3 DNA: TGTGCCAGCAGCGTAGGGGTAGCGGGGGACAATGAGCAGTTCTTC; CDR3 protein: CASSVGVAGDNEQFF
clone size: NA; D gene: NA; J gene: TRBJ2-1; V gene: TRBV7-9; CDR3 DNA: TGTGCCAGCAGCTCGACCAGAATAGGTGAGCAGTTCTTC; CDR3 protein: CASSSTRIGEQFF
clone size: NA; D gene: NA; J gene: TRBJ1-5; V gene: TRBV7-4; CDR3 DNA: TGTGCCAGCAGCCCACCCTGGGTCCACAATCAGCCCCAGCATTTT; CDR3 protein: CASSPPWVHNQPQHF
clone size: few; D gene: TRBD2; J gene: TRBJ2-7; V gene: TRBV4-3; CDR3 DNA: TGCGCCAGCAGCCAAGATTGGGCTAGCGGGAGAGTATACGAGCAGTACTTC; CDR3 protein: CASSQDWASGRVYEQYF
clone size: NA; D gene: TRBD1; J gene: TRBJ2-5; V gene: TRBV25-1; CDR3 DNA: TGTGCCAGCAGTGGGGGACAGGGGGTTCGGGAGACCCAGTACTTC; CDR3 protein: CASSGGQGVRETQYF
clone size: NA; D gene: TRBD1; J gene: TRBJ1-3; V gene: TRBV27; CDR3 DNA: TGTGCCAGCAGCTTTCGACAGGGCTCTGGAAACACCATATATTTT; CDR3 protein: CASSFRQGSGNTIYF
clone size: NA; D gene: NA; J gene: TRBJ2-6; V gene: TRBV27; CDR3 DNA: TGTGCCAGCAGTTTATGGGCAGGGGCTGGTGGGGCCAACGTCCTGACTTTC; CDR3 protein: CASSLWAGAGGANVLTF
clone size: NA; D gene: TRBD1; J gene: TRBJ2-3; V gene: TRBV5-6; CDR3 DNA: TGTGCCAGCAGCCACCGCGGAGCAGGGGGCCACACAGATACGCAGTATTTT; CDR3 protein: CASSHRGAGGHTDTQYF
clone size: NA; D gene: NA; J gene: TRBJ1-5; V gene: TRBV18; CDR3 DNA: TGTGCCAGCTCACCACGGGGGACAAGCAATCAGCCCCAGCATTTT; CDR3 protein: CASSPRGTSNQPQHF
clone size: NA; D gene: TRBD1; J gene: TRBJ2-2; V gene: TRBV27; CDR3 DNA: TGTGCCAGCAGTCGACAGGGGTTCGGGGAGCTGTTTTTT; CDR3 protein: CASSRQGFGELFF
clone size: NA; D gene: NA; J gene: TRBJ2-7; V gene: TRBV7-2; CDR3 DNA: TGTGCCAGCAGCTCCGGGTTTTTCGGACTATATAAGTCCTACGAGCAGTACTTC; CDR3 protein: CASSSGFFGLYKSYEQYF
clone size: once; D gene: TRBD2; J gene: TRBJ2-5; V gene: TRBV28; CDR3 DNA: TGTGCCAGCAGTTTAGGTCTAGCGGGGGGGGGATTCGCCCAGTACTTC; CDR3 protein: CASSLGLAGGGFAQYF
clone size: NA; D gene: TRBD1; J gene: TRBJ2-3; V gene: TRBV5-1; CDR3 DNA: TGCGCCAGCAGCCTCCGGGACAGGATGACAGATACGCAGTATTTT; CDR3 protein: CASSLRDRMTDTQYF
clone size: NA; D gene: NA; J gene: TRBJ2-4; V gene: TRBV29-1; CDR3 DNA: TGCAGCGTTGAAGAGAGGAATTACCTAGCCAAAAACATTCAGTACTTC; CDR3 protein: CSVEERNYLAKNIQYF
clone size: NA; D gene: NA; J gene: TRBJ2-7; V gene: TRBV7-2; CDR3 DNA: TGTGCCAGCAGCTTATTCGGGGAGGTCTACGAGCAGTACTTC; CDR3 protein: CASSLFGEVYEQYF